The clone carrying this T cell receptor (beta chain) appeared once. As handled by the study authors: Scientists estimated how many nucleated cells there were by amplifying reference gene primers. The assay was immunoSEQ multiplex PCR, and TCRdb's table has in-frame clones only and misses some. That table gives V, J and clone size, and the DNA gave D and trimming. The table shows approximately 270,000 clones, with around 89% occurring only once. V was pared by 3 bases and J by 4 bases, with 10 bases between. CDR1 and CDR2 from the germline V gene are SGHNT and YYREEE (reference sequence). The CDR3 is 13 amino acids. The record originates from a study of blood T cell repertoires in COVID-19. Across the study: PBMCs, B-cell-depleted T cells, or T cells were the source of the cDNA or gDNA that made up the material.

The chain employs TRBV5-4 and TRBJ1-2; weak D call: TRBD1 (6 bases). The clonotype was recovered from a man aged 30-40 years with acute or convalescent COVID-19. Specimen: peripheral blood. In DNA form, the CDR3 reads TGTGCCAGCAGCTATGGGGACATCTATGGCTACACCTTC. Its translation: CASSYGDIYGYTF.